The rows below give T cell receptor beta chains drawn from one sample of a study of cytomegalovirus exposure and HLA in healthy donors. The method was immunoSEQ multiplex PCR; TCRdb's version includes in-frame clones alone and lacks a portion of them. The data hold around 160,000 clones, with 73% observed a single time. Material: PBMCs. The receptors come from a woman under 30 in good health and CMV-seronegative. Each CDR3 is given with its conserved first and last residue. The order of the fields is clone size, V gene, D gene, J gene, CDR3 protein, CDR3 DNA. A D gene is named only where the DNA matches it firmly. Size values are once, few and many counts, or a class for expanded clones, and some rows have none.

>few|TRBV6-1|NA|TRBJ2-5
CATHLQSQETQYF
TGTGCCACCCATCTACAGAGCCAAGAGACCCAGTACTTC
>NA|TRBV4-1|NA|TRBJ2-1
CASSPGAGSYNEQFF
TGCGCCAGCAGCCCCGGGGCGGGGAGCTACAATGAGCAGTTCTTC
>NA|TRBV28|TRBD1|TRBJ1-6
CASSNGQGDSPLHF
TGTGCCAGCAGTAACGGACAGGGAGATTCACCCCTCCACTTT
>few|TRBV6-6|TRBD1|TRBJ1-2
CASSYSDRGGSYGYTF
TGTGCCAGCAGTTACTCGGACAGGGGGGGCTCCTATGGCTACACCTTC
>NA|TRBV5-1|NA|TRBJ1-1
CASSFGGTSNTEAFF
TGCGCCAGCAGCTTCGGAGGTACATCTAACACTGAAGCTTTCTTT
>NA|TRBV7-8|TRBD2|TRBJ2-7
CASSRQVAGIRDEQYF
TGTGCCAGCAGCCGCCAGGTAGCGGGGATACGCGACGAGCAGTACTTC
>NA|TRBV5-8|NA|TRBJ2-1
CASSLLEHSNEQFF
TGTGCCAGCAGCCTCCTCGAGCATAGCAATGAGCAGTTCTTC
>NA|TRBV6-5|TRBD1|TRBJ1-2
CASSSTGRNYGYTF
TGTGCCAGCAGCTCGACAGGGCGAAACTATGGCTACACCTTC
>NA|TRBV19|NA|TRBJ2-1
CASSIYAGGTYNEQFF
TGTGCCAGTAGTATTTACGCAGGGGGGACCTACAATGAGCAGTTCTTC
>NA|TRBV20-1|NA|TRBJ2-1
CSARERGCEFF
TGCAGTGCTAGAGAACGTGGTTGCGAGTTCTTC
>NA|TRBV4-1|NA|TRBJ1-5
CASRSGVSSNQPQHF
TGCGCCAGCAGATCGGGGGTTTCAAGCAATCAGCCCCAGCATTTT
>NA|TRBV28|NA|TRBJ2-1
CATYLRSYNEQFF
TGTGCCACATACCTTAGATCCTACAATGAGCAGTTCTTC
>NA|TRBV9|NA|TRBJ2-7
CASSVGGGLAFGEQYF
TGTGCCAGCAGCGTAGGGGGGGGGCTAGCTTTTGGTGAGCAGTACTTC
>NA|TRBV7-8|TRBD1|TRBJ1-6
CASSLDRLNSPLHF
TGTGCCAGCAGTCTGGACAGGCTTAATTCACCCCTCCACTTT
>NA|TRBV11-2|TRBD2|TRBJ2-1
CASSPSLAFYNEQFF
TGTGCCAGCAGCCCATCACTAGCGTTTTACAATGAGCAGTTCTTC
>few|TRBV25-1|TRBD1|TRBJ1-1
CASGWTGATEAFF
TGTGCCAGCGGGTGGACAGGGGCCACTGAAGCTTTCTTT
>once|TRBV18|NA|TRBJ1-2
CASSPSNRVELRGYTF
TGTGCCAGCTCACCATCGAACAGGGTCGAGCTACGGGGCTACACCTTC
>few|TRBV9|NA|TRBJ1-2
CASSAQATLNYGYTF
TGTGCCAGCAGCGCTCAGGCAACTCTTAACTATGGCTACACCTTC
>NA|TRBV6-5|TRBD1|TRBJ1-3
CASRSEGATIYF
TGTGCCAGCAGAAGCGAGGGGGCCACCATATATTTT
>NA|TRBV6-1|NA|TRBJ2-1
CASRATSQSSNEQFF
TGTGCCAGCAGGGCGACTAGTCAATCCTCCAATGAGCAGTTCTTC
>NA|TRBV7-9|TRBD1|TRBJ1-4
CSSSQGQGTTNEKLFF
TGTTCCAGCAGCCAGGGACAGGGAACAACTAATGAAAAACTGTTTTTT
>NA|TRBV19|NA|TRBJ1-5
CASSGRAGASNQPQHF
TGTGCCAGTAGTGGTAGGGCGGGGGCGAGCAATCAGCCCCAGCATTTT
>NA|TRBV7-9|TRBD1|TRBJ1-4
CASSLGQGSEKLFF
TGTGCCAGCAGCTTAGGACAGGGAAGTGAAAAACTGTTTTTT
>few|TRBV5-5|TRBD1|TRBJ2-5
CASSAPPGQKETQYF
TGTGCCAGCAGCGCCCCTCCGGGACAGAAAGAGACCCAGTACTTC
>NA|TRBV4-1|NA|TRBJ1-1
CASSPQMVANTEAFF
TGCGCCAGCAGCCCACAAATGGTGGCGAACACTGAAGCTTTCTTT
>NA|TRBV19|TRBD1|TRBJ1-3
CASTMDRTFSGNTIYF
TGTGCCAGTACTATGGACAGGACCTTCTCTGGAAACACCATATATTTT
>NA|TRBV6-1|NA|TRBJ2-7
CASSEGQFTYEQYF
TGTGCCAGCAGTGAAGGACAATTTACCTACGAGCAGTACTTC
>NA|TRBV7-2|TRBD2|TRBJ2-6
CASSLSGFSGANVLTF
TGTGCCAGCAGCCTTAGCGGGTTTTCTGGGGCCAACGTCCTGACTTTC
>NA|TRBV28|TRBD1|TRBJ2-2
CASSFVGQGGAGELFF
TGTGCCAGCAGTTTCGTTGGACAGGGAGGAGCCGGGGAGCTGTTTTTT
>NA|TRBV2|TRBD1|TRBJ1-5
CASSGQGVNQPQHF
TGTGCCAGCAGCGGACAGGGGGTGAATCAGCCCCAGCATTTT
>NA|TRBV10-3|TRBD1|TRBJ2-7
CAISLGQGSDEQYF
TGTGCCATCAGCCTCGGACAGGGGAGCGACGAGCAGTACTTC
>NA|TRBV19|NA|TRBJ1-1
CASSIDRGTEAFF
TGTGCCAGTAGTATAGACAGGGGTACTGAAGCTTTCTTT
>NA|TRBV18|TRBD1|TRBJ2-7
CASSPLGTGSEQYF
TGTGCCAGCTCACCGCTCGGGACAGGGAGCGAGCAGTACTTC
>NA|TRBV7-2|NA|TRBJ1-6
CASSSNQITLHF
TGTGCCAGCAGCTCCAATCAGATCACCCTCCACTTT
>NA|TRBV29-1|NA|TRBJ1-1
CSVGQRAHTEAFF
TGCAGCGTCGGACAGAGAGCTCACACTGAAGCTTTCTTT
>few|TRBV19|TRBD1|TRBJ2-1
CASSNGRGREQFF
TGTGCCAGTAGTAATGGCAGGGGGCGTGAGCAGTTCTTC
>NA|TRBV19|TRBD1|TRBJ1-5
CASSKGQDSWSNQPQHF
TGTGCCAGTAGTAAGGGACAGGACAGCTGGAGCAATCAGCCCCAGCATTTT
>NA|TRBV14|NA|TRBJ1-1
CASSQVNVNTEAFF
TGTGCCAGCAGCCAAGTTAATGTAAACACTGAAGCTTTCTTT
>few|TRBV6-5|TRBD2|TRBJ2-1
CASSYGTSGDNEQFF
TGTGCCAGCAGTTACGGGACTAGCGGGGACAATGAGCAGTTCTTC
>NA|TRBV12-5|TRBD2|TRBJ2-2
CASGAGGMGTGELFF
TGTGCTAGTGGCGCGGGGGGAATGGGCACCGGGGAGCTGTTTTTT
>NA|TRBV9|NA|TRBJ2-1
CASSTRQQTYNEQFF
TGTGCCAGCAGCACCCGACAGCAGACCTACAATGAGCAGTTCTTC
>few|TRBV10-3|TRBD1|TRBJ2-7
CAISESDRAVEQYF
TGTGCCATCAGTGAGTCAGACAGGGCGGTCGAGCAGTACTTC
>NA|TRBV4-2|TRBD1|TRBJ2-7
CASSPGTEGYYEQYF
TGTGCCAGCAGCCCTGGGACAGAAGGGTACTACGAGCAGTACTTC
>NA|TRBV27|TRBD1|TRBJ1-1
CASSWDRGLTEAFF
TGTGCCAGCAGTTGGGACAGGGGTCTCACTGAAGCTTTCTTT
>NA|TRBV28|TRBD2|TRBJ2-7
CASSFFGGAGEQYF
TGTGCCAGCAGTTTCTTCGGGGGGGCCGGCGAGCAGTACTTC
>NA|TRBV7-9|NA|TRBJ1-5
CASSLFEPGGPQHF
TGTGCCAGCAGCTTATTTGAGCCCGGGGGGCCCCAGCATTTT
>NA|TRBV28|NA|TRBJ1-1
CASRYGRGAGNTEAFF
TGTGCCAGCAGATATGGACGTGGGGCCGGGAACACTGAAGCTTTCTTT
>NA|TRBV7-8|NA|TRBJ1-2
CASSLKTANYGYTF
TGTGCCAGCAGCTTGAAGACAGCTAACTATGGCTACACCTTC
>NA|TRBV28|NA|TRBJ2-1
CASRRRGGEQFF
TGTGCCAGCAGAAGGAGGGGAGGTGAGCAGTTCTTC
>NA|TRBV9|NA|TRBJ1-1
CASTLGGAVGSAEAFF
TGTGCCAGCACACTCGGGGGGGCAGTAGGTAGCGCTGAAGCTTTCTTT
>NA|TRBV7-9|TRBD1|TRBJ1-5
CSSSLSGTGYNQPQHF
TGTTCCAGCAGCTTATCGGGGACAGGGTACAATCAGCCCCAGCATTTT